This entry lists 27 T cell receptor beta chains sequenced from one sample in a study of blood T cell repertoires in COVID-19. Some clones are missing from TCRdb's copy, which holds only in-frame ones; the method was immunoSEQ multiplex PCR. Seen here are roughly 120,000 clones, 74% observed once, and the top ten hold approximately 6%. The sample taken for sequencing was peripheral blood. These receptors were obtained from a man older than 75 with COVID-19, enrolled during active disease.

The chain joins TRBV27 to TRBJ2-7; D is unclear. The V end lost 4 bases, the J end lost 6 bases, and 13 bases lay between the germline ends. CDR1 MNHEY and CDR2 SMNVEV come from the germline V gene (reference sequence). The CDR3 has 13 residues. The CDR3 nucleotides are TGTGCCAGCAGTTGGTCTTGGGCCAGCGAGCAGTACTTC. Translating gives CASSWSWASEQYF.

The rearrangement joins TRBV28 to TRBJ2-7, with TRBD2 matching 14 bases. Germline CDR1 MDHEN, CDR2 SYDVKM. V gave up 6 bases and J gave up 3 bases; unmatched junction bases: 1. The CDR3 runs 14 residues. Here the CDR3 DNA reads TGTGCCAGCAGGGGACTAGCGGGGGTCTACGAGCAGTACTTC. Translating gives CASRGLAGVYEQYF.

The gene calls are TRBV9 and TRBJ1-1; D is unresolved. V was clipped by 2 bases and J by 0 bases, with 23 bases between them. This CDR3 has 19 amino acids. Germline V gene lookup returns CDR1 SGDLS and CDR2 YYNGEE. The CDR3 here is CASSVAYGLGVGVNTEAFF. DNA of the CDR3: TGTGCCAGCAGCGTCGCCTACGGGTTAGGAGTCGGGGTGAACACTGAAGCTTTCTTT.

The chain recombines TRBV19 with TRBJ1-6, with 8 positions matching TRBD1. The CDR3 consists of 16 residues. Germline CDR1 LNHDA, CDR2 SQIVND (reference sequence). Trimming at V came to 4 bases and at J to 11 bases, leaving 13 bases not matched to a gene. For the CDR3, the DNA is TGTGCCAGTAGTACCCCCCCTGGACAGGGTGGCACACCCCTCCACTTT. This gives the protein CASSTPPGQGGTPLHF.

The chain employs TRBV9 and TRBJ1-1; D not resolved. The CDR3 loop spans 14 amino acids. CDR1 is SGDLS and CDR2 is YYNGEE in the germline V gene. The germline V and J ends were trimmed by 0 bases and 6 bases, with 12 bases remaining between them. The CDR3, as DNA: TGTGCCAGCAGCGTAGACCCACTCCAGGCTGAAGCTTTCTTT. It codes for CASSVDPLQAEAFF.

The chain uses TRBV5-1 and TRBJ2-2; TRBD1 matches at 11 bases. After removal of 4 bases from V and 5 bases from J, the junction contained 4 bases not matched to a gene. Germline V lookup: CDR1 SGHRS, CDR2 YFSETQ. The CDR3 totals 15 residues. Here the CDR3 reads CASSTGQGGTGELFF. In nucleotides, the CDR3 is TGCGCCAGCAGCACGGGACAGGGGGGTACCGGGGAGCTGTTTTTT. Together with reference TRBV5-1 and TRBJ2-2, the CDR3 gives the full variable domain: KAGVTQTPRYLIKTRGQQVTLSCSPISGHRSVSWYQQTPGQGLQFLFEYFSETQRNKGNFPGRFSGRQFSNSRSEMNVSTLELGDSALYLCASSTGQGGTGELFFGEGSRLTVL.

The rearrangement uses TRBV2 and TRBJ1-4, with a possible D match to TRBD1 (6 bases). Germline V lookup: CDR1 SNHLY, CDR2 FYNNEI. This CDR3 region has 15 residues. The V end lost 2 bases, the J end lost 4 bases, and 11 bases lay between the germline ends. This CDR3 reads CASSEFRGDNEKLFF. DNA of the CDR3: TGTGCCAGCAGTGAATTCAGGGGAGATAATGAAAAACTGTTTTTT.

The chain joins TRBV27 to TRBJ2-7; TRBD1 aligns across 8 bases. V was clipped by 5 bases and J by 4 bases; unmatched bases: 7. Germline lookup yields CDR1 MNHEY and CDR2 SMNVEV (reference sequence). This CDR3 is built from 14 residues. This CDR3 is CASSPGTGPYEQYF. In DNA, the CDR3 is TGTGCCAGCAGTCCCGGGACAGGCCCTTACGAGCAGTACTTC.

The V call is TRBV6-1, the J call TRBJ2-3; 13 bases align to TRBD2. V gave up 2 bases and J gave up 6 bases; unmatched junction bases: 5. The germline CDR1 and CDR2 sequences are MNHNS and SASEGT. The CDR3 is 16 residues long. CDR3 nucleotide sequence: TGTGCCAGCAGTGAACGACTAGCGGGAGGCGCGGATACGCAGTATTTT. Translating gives CASSERLAGGADTQYF.

The sample holds a few counts of this clone. J is TRBJ2-7 and V is TRBV6-6; D is unclear. Trimming stripped 0 bases from V and 1 base from J, with 10 bases between. CDR1 is MNHNY and CDR2 is SVGAGI in the germline V gene (reference sequence). The length of the CDR3 is 15 residues. The CDR3 protein is CASSYSAELSYEQYF. CDR3 sequence (DNA): TGTGCCAGCAGTTACTCAGCTGAACTTTCCTACGAGCAGTACTTC.

This chain connects TRBV6-6 to TRBJ1-5, with TRBD1 matching over 7 bases. V lost 6 bases to trimming and J lost 4 bases; unmatched junction nucleotides: 9. The CDR3 loop spans 15 amino acids. Germline loops: CDR1 MNHNY, CDR2 SVGAGI (reference sequence). CDR3 nucleotides: TGTGCCAGCAGCAGTCAGGGGGGCATAAATCAGCCCCAGCATTTT. Its translation: CASSSQGGINQPQHF.

This clone occurred many times. The chain employs TRBV28 and TRBJ2-7; D is uncertain. CDR1 and CDR2 (germline): MDHEN, SYDVKM. The CDR3 totals 13 residues. The V and J ends lost 3 bases and 1 base respectively, with 7 bases between them. The CDR3, as DNA: TGTGCCAGCAGTTTCTCCGGGTCCTACGAGCAGTACTTC. Its protein product is CASSFSGSYEQYF. The full variable domain, with the rest looked up from reference TRBV28 and TRBJ2-7, is DVKVTQSSRYLVKRTGEKVFLECVQDMDHENMFWYRQDPGLGLRLIYFSYDVKMKEKGDIPEGYSVSREKKERFSLILESASTNQTSMYLCASSFSGSYEQYFGPGTRLTVT.

The chain recombines TRBV9 with TRBJ1-5; 7 nucleotides line up with TRBD1. Germline CDR1 is SGDLS and CDR2 is YYNGEE. With 3 bases clipped from V and 1 base from J, the junction kept 4 bases outside the gene matches. This CDR3 comprises 15 residues. The CDR3 nucleotides are TGTGCCAGCAGCGCCACAGGGGCGAGCAATCAGCCCCAGCATTTT. It codes for CASSATGASNQPQHF.

This chain joins TRBV9 and TRBJ1-4, with TRBD1 as a possible D gene (6 bases). Trimming stripped 3 bases from V and 6 bases from J, with 12 bases between. The CDR3 is 14 residues long. The germline CDR1 and CDR2 sequences are SGDLS and YYNGEE. CDR3 loop: CASSARWTDEKLFF. CDR3 in DNA: TGTGCCAGCAGCGCGCGGTGGACAGATGAAAAACTGTTTTTT.

V and J are TRBV6-5 and TRBJ2-7, with 8 bases identical to TRBD2. This CDR3 spans 15 amino acids. Germline V gene sequence: CDR1 MNHEY, CDR2 SVGAGI. V trimming: 10 bases; J trimming: 2 bases; junction bases outside the gene matches: 13. CDR3 loop: CATEKAGEGTYEQYF. In DNA, the CDR3 is TGTGCCACCGAAAAAGCGGGAGAAGGGACCTACGAGCAGTACTTC.

This chain connects TRBV21-1 to TRBJ1-4. TRBV21-1 is flagged as a pseudogene. This CDR3 comprises 15 residues. DNA of the CDR3: TGTGCCAGCAGCAAGGGGGTGGGAGGGGGTGAAAAACTGTTTTTT. Protein sequence: CASSKGVGGGEKLFF.

A few counts support this clone. The V call is TRBV10-3, the J call TRBJ1-4; 7 bases align to TRBD1. Germline-derived CDR1 and CDR2 are ENHRY and SYGVKD. The junction had 11 bases not matched to a gene; V was cut back by 11 bases and J by 5 bases. The CDR3 consists of 14 residues. CDR3 DNA: TGTGCCTCTACGACCGGGACAGAAAATGAAAAACTGTTTTTT. Amino acid sequence: CASTTGTENEKLFF.

The chain recombines TRBV19 with TRBJ2-1; 12 bases are a match to TRBD2. The ends lost 6 bases at V and 9 bases at J; junction bases unmatched: 12. CDR3 length: 16 amino acids. Germline V gene lookup returns CDR1 LNHDA and CDR2 SQIVND (reference sequence). CDR3 nucleotide sequence: TGTGCCAGTAGGACTAGCGGGAGCGACCTCGGAGGTGAGCAGTTCTTC. Its translation is CASRTSGSDLGGEQFF.

V usage is TRBV9 and J usage is TRBJ2-1; 10 nucleotides line up with TRBD2. The ends lost 6 bases at V and 7 bases at J; junction bases unmatched: 7. The CDR3 runs 14 residues. Germline assignment: CDR1 SGDLS and CDR2 YYNGEE. CDR3 nucleotides: TGTGCCAGCAATCCGGGACTAGCGTGGAATGAGCAGTTCTTC. Protein product: CASNPGLAWNEQFF.

The chain is built from TRBV29-1 and TRBJ2-1, with 7 bases matching TRBD2. V lost 6 bases and J lost 10; bases outside the gene matches: 15. The germline V gene encodes CDR1 SQVTM and CDR2 ANQGSEA. CDR3 size: 14 residues. The CDR3 DNA follows: TGCAGCGTCCACCTCGCCTTTCTAGCGGTAGAGCAGTTCTTC. Translation gives CSVHLAFLAVEQFF.

This clone showed up just a few times. The CDR3 coding sequence is TGTGCCAGCAGCTTAGGGCTAGCGGCCTACGAGCAGTACTTC. Translation: CASSLGLAAYEQYF. J is TRBJ2-7 and V is TRBV7-2; 7 positions agree with TRBD2. J lost 2 bases, V lost 1 base, and 2 bases had no gene match. The germline CDR1 and CDR2 sequences are SGHTA and FQGNSA. The CDR3 has 14 amino acids.

This rearrangement joins TRBV18 to TRBJ2-7, with TRBD2 matching 10 bases. In germline, CDR1 is KGHSH, CDR2 LQKENI. V shed 2 bases, J shed 6 bases, and the junction held 7 bases outside the gene matches. This CDR3 spans 15 amino acids. The CDR3 sequence is CASSPTLAGEVEQYF. As DNA, the CDR3 is TGTGCCAGCTCACCAACGCTAGCGGGAGAAGTCGAGCAGTACTTC.

For the CDR3, the DNA is TGTGCCACCAGCAGAGACTGGGGGGTTTCTGGGGCCAACGTCCTGACTTTC. Its protein product is CATSRDWGVSGANVLTF. The chain has TRBV15 and TRBJ2-6; weak D call: TRBD2 (6 bases). The germline V gene encodes CDR1 LNHNV and CDR2 YYDKDF (reference sequence). The CDR3 has 17 amino acids. The V and J ends lost 0 bases and 1 base respectively, with 10 bases between them.

This clone was seen a few times. The V call is TRBV5-1, the J call TRBJ1-4; tentatively, D is TRBD1 (6 bases). V was cut by 4 bases and J by 4 bases, with 14 bases left in between. The CDR3 sequence is 15 residues long. Germline V gives CDR1 SGHRS, CDR2 YFSETQ. The chain's CDR3 is CASSAQGLNNEKLFF. The DNA of the CDR3 is TGCGCCAGCAGCGCGCAGGGGCTTAATAATGAAAAACTGTTTTTT.

The rearrangement joins TRBV5-6 to TRBJ2-3; D ambiguous. This CDR3 contains 16 residues. Trimming stripped 0 bases from V and 1 base from J, with 12 bases between. Germline V CDR1 and CDR2: SGHDT, YYEEEE. This CDR3 reads CASSLAVAWGTDTQYF. The CDR3 nucleotides are TGTGCCAGCAGCTTGGCGGTAGCATGGGGCACAGATACGCAGTATTTT.

This clone was seen a handful of times. The rearrangement links TRBV18 to TRBJ2-1; 13 bases line up with TRBD2. Germline lookup yields CDR1 KGHSH and CDR2 LQKENI. V trimming: 3 bases; J trimming: 3 bases; junction bases outside the gene matches: 8. The CDR3 covers 18 residues. The CDR3 region is CASSPRGLAGAYYNEQFF. DNA for the CDR3: TGTGCCAGCTCACCCCGAGGACTAGCGGGAGCATACTACAATGAGCAGTTCTTC.

The rearrangement links TRBV28 to TRBJ2-5, with 8 bases identical to TRBD1. V lost 5 bases, J lost 4 bases, and 6 bases stayed unmatched. CDR3 size: 14 residues. Germline V gives CDR1 MDHEN, CDR2 SYDVKM. CDR3 DNA: TGTGCCAGCAGTGCAGGGGGCTGGGGAGAGACCCAGTACTTC. This sequence encodes CASSAGGWGETQYF.